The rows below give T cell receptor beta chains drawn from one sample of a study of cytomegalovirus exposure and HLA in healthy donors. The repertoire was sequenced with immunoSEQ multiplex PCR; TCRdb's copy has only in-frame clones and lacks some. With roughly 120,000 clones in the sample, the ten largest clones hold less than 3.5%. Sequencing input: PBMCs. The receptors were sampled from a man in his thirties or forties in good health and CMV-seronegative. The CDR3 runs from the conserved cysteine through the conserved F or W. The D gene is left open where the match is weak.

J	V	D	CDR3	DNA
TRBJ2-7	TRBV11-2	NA	CASSTTGKLLYEQYF	TGTGCCAGCAGCACCACAGGAAAGCTTCTCTACGAGCAGTACTTC
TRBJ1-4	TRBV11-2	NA	CASSLGRGLTVEKLFF	TGTGCCAGCAGCCTCGGCAGAGGCCTTACTGTGGAAAAACTGTTTTTT
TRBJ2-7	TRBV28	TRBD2	CASSLPRREGPEQYF	TGTGCCAGCAGTTTGCCCCGGCGGGAGGGCCCCGAGCAGTACTTC
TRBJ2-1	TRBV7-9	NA	CASSLLDPFRGEQFF	TGTGCCAGCAGCTTACTCGACCCTTTTAGAGGTGAGCAGTTCTTC
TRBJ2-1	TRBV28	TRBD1	CASSLFGTANNEQFF	TGTGCCAGCAGTTTGTTCGGGACAGCAAACAATGAGCAGTTCTTC
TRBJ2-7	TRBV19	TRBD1	CASRGTVNSYEQYF	TGTGCCAGTAGGGGGACAGTTAACTCCTACGAGCAGTACTTC
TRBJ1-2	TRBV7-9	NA	CASSLRGLGYTF	TGTGCCAGCAGCTTGCGGGGTTTAGGCTACACCTTC
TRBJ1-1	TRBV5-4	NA	CASSLAEGAAFF	TGTGCCAGCAGCTTGGCCGAGGGAGCAGCTTTCTTT
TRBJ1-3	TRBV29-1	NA	CSVEDRQLFGNTIYF	TGCAGCGTTGAAGACAGGCAACTCTTTGGAAACACCATATATTTT
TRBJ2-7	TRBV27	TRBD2	CASSFAGLGYEQYF	TGTGCCAGCAGTTTCGCTGGACTAGGCTACGAGCAGTACTTC
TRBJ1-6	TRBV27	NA	CASSFRGGAGNSPLHF	TGTGCCAGCAGCTTCCGTGGAGGGGCCGGGAATTCACCCCTCCACTTT
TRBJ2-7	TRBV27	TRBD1	CASSLRDRVYEQYF	TGTGCCAGCAGTTTAAGGGACAGGGTGTACGAGCAGTACTTC
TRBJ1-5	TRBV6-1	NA	CASSEEWRLQPQHF	TGTGCCAGCAGTGAGGAATGGAGGTTACAGCCCCAGCATTTT
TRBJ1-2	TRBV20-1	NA	CSAGHLGYTF	TGCAGTGCCGGACACCTAGGCTACACCTTC
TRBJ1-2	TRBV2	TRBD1	CASSENRGDYGYTF	TGTGCCAGCAGTGAAAACAGGGGAGACTATGGCTACACCTTC
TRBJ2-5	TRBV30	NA	CAWSDGTPGPGTQYF	TGTGCCTGGAGTGATGGGACTCCAGGTCCCGGGACCCAGTACTTC
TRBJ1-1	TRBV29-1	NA	CSVEGQNTEAFF	TGCAGCGTTGAGGGACAGAACACTGAAGCTTTCTTT
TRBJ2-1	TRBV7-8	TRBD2	CASSPGRDRKQFF	TGTGCCAGCAGCCCGGGGAGGGACCGGAAGCAGTTCTTC
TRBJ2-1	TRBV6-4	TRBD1	CASSPQGIPYNEQFF	TGTGCCAGCAGCCCACAGGGGATCCCCTACAATGAGCAGTTCTTC
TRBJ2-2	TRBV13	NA	CASSRKTGGELFF	TGTGCCAGCAGCCGCAAAACGGGCGGGGAGCTGTTTTTT
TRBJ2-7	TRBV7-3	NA	CASSLMGPRGWGDHEQYF	TGTGCCAGCAGCTTAATGGGACCAAGGGGATGGGGGGACCACGAGCAGTACTTC
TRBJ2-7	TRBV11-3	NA	CASSPGVGSSYEQYF	TGTGCCAGCAGCCCAGGGGTAGGAAGCTCCTACGAGCAGTACTTC